The clone carrying this TCR beta chain came up many times. Its antigen remains unknown. There were TCR beta CDR3 regions amplified from RNA transcripts. TCR CDR3 regions were first amplified by RT-PCR with HTBI primers. TCRdb passed the multiplex PCR reads through MiXCR, listing each CDR3 protein once. The table includes approximately 400,000 distinct CDR3 sequences, about 15% detected once. The data derive from a study of T cells in Graves' hyperthyroidism and ophthalmopathy. On the study more broadly: Prior to any treatment, at the point of initial diagnosis, peripheral blood was collected.

The study's findings and limits: Ophthalmopathy was identified by the model a median approximately 6.4 months ahead of onset.

Trimming removed 4 bases at V and 1 base at J, with 8 bases between. CDR3 size: 14 residues. The chain employs TRBV12-3 or TRBV12-4 and TRBJ1-5; D not certain. The origin of this receptor is a woman in her sixties with Graves' hyperthyroidism. Sequencing was done on a sample of blood. The CDR3 bases are TGTGCCAGCAGTTCCAGACAAAGCAATCAGCCCCAGCATTTT. This translates into CASSSRQSNQPQHF.